The TCR beta chain under discussion was sequenced for a study of Tregs in tolerant kidney transplant recipients. Clones were read by immunoSEQ multiplex PCR, and TCRdb kept only the in-frame ones, dropping some. The sample has roughly 250,000 clones; approximately 84% are singletons. Thawed PBMCs were FACS-sorted into unstimulated CD4+CD25+CD127- regulatory T cells, CD4+CD25- non-regulatory cells, CD4 and CD8 cells. This CDR3 region has 15 residues. Germline loops: CDR1 SNHLY, CDR2 FYNNEI. Trimming removed 4 bases at V and 2 bases at J, with 14 bases between. The study's findings and limits: Few patients were studied, so findings need validation in larger groups. The most relevant donor-specific Treg TCRbeta repertoire apparently came from expansion with activated donor B cells.

Concerning this clone: Its antigen is still unknown.

The source material was CD4+ T cells from blood. J is TRBJ2-5 and V is TRBV2; tentatively, D is TRBD2 (6 bases). The sequence was obtained from a human donor in good health. The CDR3 loop reads CASSGPGGKQETQYF. The CDR3 bases are TGTGCCAGCAGTGGGCCCGGAGGGAAACAAGAGACCCAGTACTTC.